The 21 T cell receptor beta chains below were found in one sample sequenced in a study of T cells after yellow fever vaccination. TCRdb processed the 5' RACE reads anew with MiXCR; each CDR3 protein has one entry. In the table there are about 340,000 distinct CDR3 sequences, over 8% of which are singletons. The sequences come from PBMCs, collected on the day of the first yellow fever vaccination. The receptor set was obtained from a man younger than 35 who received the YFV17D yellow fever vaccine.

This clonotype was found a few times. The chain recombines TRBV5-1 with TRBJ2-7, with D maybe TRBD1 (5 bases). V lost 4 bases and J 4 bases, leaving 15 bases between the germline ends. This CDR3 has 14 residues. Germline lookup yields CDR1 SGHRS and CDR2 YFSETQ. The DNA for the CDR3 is TGCGCCAGCAGCCCCTCGACAGCCGTATACGAGCAGTACTTC. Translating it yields CASSPSTAVYEQYF.

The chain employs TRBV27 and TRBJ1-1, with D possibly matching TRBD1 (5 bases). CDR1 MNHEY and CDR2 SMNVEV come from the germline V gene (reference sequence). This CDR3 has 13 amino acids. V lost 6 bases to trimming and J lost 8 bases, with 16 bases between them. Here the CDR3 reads CASRGGDLLEAFF. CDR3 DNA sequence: TGTGCCAGCAGGGGGGGGGACCTCCTAGAAGCTTTCTTT.

In nucleotides, the CDR3 is TGTGCCAGCAGCTTATATAAGGCCACCTTTTATAATTCACCCCTCCACTTT. It yields the protein CASSLYKATFYNSPLHF. This chain uses TRBV7-9 with TRBJ1-6; D gene uncertain. The ends were cut back, 2 bases at V and 4 bases at J, with 15 bases in the middle. The CDR3 covers 17 residues. The V gene's germline CDR1 is SEHNR and CDR2 FQNEAQ (reference sequence).

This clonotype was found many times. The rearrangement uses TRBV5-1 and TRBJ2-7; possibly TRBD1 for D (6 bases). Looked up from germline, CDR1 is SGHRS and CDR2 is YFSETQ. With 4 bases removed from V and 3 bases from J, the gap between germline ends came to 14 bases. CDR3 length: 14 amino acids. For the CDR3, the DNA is TGCGCCAGCAGCACACAGGGATTGGGCTACGAGCAGTACTTC. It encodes CASSTQGLGYEQYF.

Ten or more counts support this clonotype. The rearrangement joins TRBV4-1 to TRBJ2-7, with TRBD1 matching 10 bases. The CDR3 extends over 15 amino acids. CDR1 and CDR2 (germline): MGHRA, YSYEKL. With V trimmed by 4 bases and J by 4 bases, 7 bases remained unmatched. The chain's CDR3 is CASSLRQGADYEQYF. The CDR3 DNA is TGCGCCAGCAGCCTCAGACAGGGGGCCGATTACGAGCAGTACTTC.

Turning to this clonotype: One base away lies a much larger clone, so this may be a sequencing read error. In DNA form, the CDR3 reads TGCGCCAGCAGCTTGGAACATAGGGACACGAATGAGCAGTCCTTC. Its translation is CASSLEHRDTNEQSF. V is TRBV5-1 and J is TRBJ2-1, with D possibly being TRBD1 (6 bases). The CDR3 has 15 residues. CDR1 and CDR2 (germline): SGHRS, YFSETQ.

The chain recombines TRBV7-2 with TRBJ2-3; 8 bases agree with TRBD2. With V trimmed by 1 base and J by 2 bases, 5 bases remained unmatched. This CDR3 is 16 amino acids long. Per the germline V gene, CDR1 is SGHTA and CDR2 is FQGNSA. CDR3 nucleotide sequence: TGTGCCAGCAGCTTAGGGTTGCGGGGGGCCACAGATACGCAGTATTTT. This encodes CASSLGLRGATDTQYF.

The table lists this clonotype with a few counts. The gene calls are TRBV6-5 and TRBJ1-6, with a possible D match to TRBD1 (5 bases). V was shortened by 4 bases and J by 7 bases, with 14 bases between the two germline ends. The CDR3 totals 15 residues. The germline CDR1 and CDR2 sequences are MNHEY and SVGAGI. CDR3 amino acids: CASSFSWEGNSPLHF. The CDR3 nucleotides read TGTGCCAGCAGTTTCTCGTGGGAGGGGAATTCACCCCTCCACTTT.

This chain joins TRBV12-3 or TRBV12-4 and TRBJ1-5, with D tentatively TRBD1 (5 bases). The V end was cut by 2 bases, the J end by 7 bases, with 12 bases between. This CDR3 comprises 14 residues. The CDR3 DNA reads TGTGCCAGCAGTTTACCAGGGTCTGGACAGCCCCAGCATTTT. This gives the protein CASSLPGSGQPQHF.

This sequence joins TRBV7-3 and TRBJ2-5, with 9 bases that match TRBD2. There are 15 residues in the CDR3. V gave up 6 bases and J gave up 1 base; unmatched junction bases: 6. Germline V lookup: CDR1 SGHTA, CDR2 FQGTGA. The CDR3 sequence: CASRSGLATQETQYF. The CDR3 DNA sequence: TGTGCCAGCAGATCCGGACTAGCGACCCAAGAGACCCAGTACTTC.

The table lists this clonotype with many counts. CDR3 DNA: TGTGCCAGCAGCTTATCCAGACGGGATGAGCAGTTCTTC. Encoded protein: CASSLSRRDEQFF. The V call is TRBV7-3, the J call TRBJ2-1; D not certain. CDR1 SGHTA and CDR2 FQGTGA come from the germline V gene. CDR3 length equals 13 residues. With 2 bases removed from V and 8 bases from J, the gap between germline ends came to 10 bases.

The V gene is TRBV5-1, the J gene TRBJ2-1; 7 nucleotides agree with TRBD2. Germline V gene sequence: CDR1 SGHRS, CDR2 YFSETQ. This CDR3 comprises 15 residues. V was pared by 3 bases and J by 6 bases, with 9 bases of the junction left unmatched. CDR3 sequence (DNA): TGCGCCAGCAGCTGGGGGGGGAATAACGCCAATGAGCAGTTCTTC. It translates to CASSWGGNNANEQFF.

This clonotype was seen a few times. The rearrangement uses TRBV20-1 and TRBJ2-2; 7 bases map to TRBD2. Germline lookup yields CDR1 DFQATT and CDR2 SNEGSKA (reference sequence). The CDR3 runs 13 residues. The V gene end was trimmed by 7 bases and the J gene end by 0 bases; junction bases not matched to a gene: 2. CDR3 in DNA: TGCAGTGGGGGAGGGACGAACACCGGGGAGCTGTTTTTT. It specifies CSGGGTNTGELFF.

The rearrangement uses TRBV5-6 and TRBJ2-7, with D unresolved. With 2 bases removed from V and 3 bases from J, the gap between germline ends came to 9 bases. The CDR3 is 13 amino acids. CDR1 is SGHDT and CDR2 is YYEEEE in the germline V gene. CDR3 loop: CASSFLQDYEQYF. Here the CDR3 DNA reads TGTGCCAGCAGCTTTTTGCAAGACTACGAGCAGTACTTC.

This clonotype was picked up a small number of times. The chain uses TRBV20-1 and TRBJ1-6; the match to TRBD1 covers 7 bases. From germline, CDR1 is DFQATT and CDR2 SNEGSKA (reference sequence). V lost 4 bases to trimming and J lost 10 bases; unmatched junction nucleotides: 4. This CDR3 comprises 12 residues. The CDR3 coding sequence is TGCAGTGCTACTAACAGGGGATCACCCCTCCACTTT. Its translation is CSATNRGSPLHF.

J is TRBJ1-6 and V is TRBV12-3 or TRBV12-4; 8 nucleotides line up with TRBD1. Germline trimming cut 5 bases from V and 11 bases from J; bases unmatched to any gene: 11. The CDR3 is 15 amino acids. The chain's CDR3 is CASSPPDREVAPLHF. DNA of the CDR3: TGTGCCAGCAGTCCCCCGGACAGGGAGGTAGCACCCCTCCACTTT.

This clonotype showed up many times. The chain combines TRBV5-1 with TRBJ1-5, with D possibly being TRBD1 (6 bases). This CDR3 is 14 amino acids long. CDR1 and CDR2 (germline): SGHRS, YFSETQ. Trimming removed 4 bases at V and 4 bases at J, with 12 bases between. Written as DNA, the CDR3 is TGCGCCAGCAGCGCCGGGACAACTAATCAGCCCCAGCATTTT. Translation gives CASSAGTTNQPQHF.

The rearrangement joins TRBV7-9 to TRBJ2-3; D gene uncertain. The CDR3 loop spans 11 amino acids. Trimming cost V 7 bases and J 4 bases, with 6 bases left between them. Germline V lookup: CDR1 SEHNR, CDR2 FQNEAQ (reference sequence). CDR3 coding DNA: TGTGCCAGCACCCCCGCAGATACGCAGTATTTT. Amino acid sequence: CASTPADTQYF.

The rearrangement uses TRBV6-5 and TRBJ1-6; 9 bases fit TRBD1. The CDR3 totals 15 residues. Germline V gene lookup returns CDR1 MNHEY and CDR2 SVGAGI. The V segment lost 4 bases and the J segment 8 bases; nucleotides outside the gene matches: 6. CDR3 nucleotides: TGTGCCAGCAGTTTCCCGGGACAGGGTCATTCACCCCTCCACTTT. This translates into CASSFPGQGHSPLHF.

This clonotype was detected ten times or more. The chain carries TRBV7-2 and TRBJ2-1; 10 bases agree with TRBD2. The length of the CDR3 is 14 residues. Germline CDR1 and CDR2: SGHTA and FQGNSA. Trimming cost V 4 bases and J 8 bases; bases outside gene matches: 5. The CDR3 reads CASSSVAGGHEQFF. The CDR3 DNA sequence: TGTGCCAGCAGCTCTGTAGCGGGGGGACATGAGCAGTTCTTC.

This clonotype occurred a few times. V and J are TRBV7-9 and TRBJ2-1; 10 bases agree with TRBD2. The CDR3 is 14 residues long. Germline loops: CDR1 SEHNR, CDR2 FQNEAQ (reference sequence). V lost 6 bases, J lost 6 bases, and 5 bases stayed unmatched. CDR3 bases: TGTGCCAGCAGTTCGACTAGCGGGTTCAATGAGCAGTTCTTC. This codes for CASSSTSGFNEQFF.